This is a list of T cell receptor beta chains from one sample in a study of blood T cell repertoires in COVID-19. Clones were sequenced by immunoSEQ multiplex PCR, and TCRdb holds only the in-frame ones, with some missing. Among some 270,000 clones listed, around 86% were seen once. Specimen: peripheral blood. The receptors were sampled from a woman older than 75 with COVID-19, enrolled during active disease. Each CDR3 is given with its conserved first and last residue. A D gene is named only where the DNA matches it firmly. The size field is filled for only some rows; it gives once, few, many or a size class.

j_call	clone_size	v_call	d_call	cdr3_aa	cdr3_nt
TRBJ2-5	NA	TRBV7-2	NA	CASSKLETQYF	TGTGCCAGCAGTAAGCTAGAGACCCAGTACTTC
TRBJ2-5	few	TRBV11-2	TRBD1	CASSLNSGGKETQYF	TGTGCCAGCAGCTTAAATTCAGGGGGTAAAGAGACCCAGTACTTC
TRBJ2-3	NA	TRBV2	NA	CASNAGGIQPTDTQYF	TGTGCCAGTAACGCAGGGGGGATACAACCCACAGATACGCAGTATTTT
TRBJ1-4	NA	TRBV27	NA	CASRTGYEKLFF	TGTGCCAGCAGAACAGGGTATGAAAAACTGTTTTTT
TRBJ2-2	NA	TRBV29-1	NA	CSVSDSAGELFF	TGCAGCGTTAGTGACTCCGCCGGGGAGCTGTTTTTT
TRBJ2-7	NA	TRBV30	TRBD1	CAWDIGGTGENEQYF	TGTGCCTGGGATATCGGAGGGACAGGGGAAAACGAGCAGTACTTC
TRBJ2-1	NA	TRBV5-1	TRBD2	CASSLGGGSYNEQFF	TGCGCCAGCAGCTTGGGCGGGGGGTCCTACAATGAGCAGTTCTTC
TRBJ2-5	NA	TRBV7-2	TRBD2	CASSLGGSGGEETQYF	TGTGCCAGCAGCTTAGGTGGTAGCGGGGGAGAAGAGACCCAGTACTTC
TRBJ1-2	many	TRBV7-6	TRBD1	CASSLDESRGLWGYTF	TGTGCCAGCAGCTTAGATGAAAGCAGGGGGCTGTGGGGCTACACCTTC
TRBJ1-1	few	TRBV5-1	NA	CASSGGREWNTEAFF	TGCGCCAGCAGCGGGGGCCGAGAATGGAACACTGAAGCTTTCTTT
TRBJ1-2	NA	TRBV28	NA	CASGEEAGAPVYGYTF	TGTGCCAGCGGGGAGGAAGCGGGCGCCCCAGTCTATGGCTACACCTTC
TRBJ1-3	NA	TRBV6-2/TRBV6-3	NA	CASSYPRGIWTVGNTIYF	TGTGCCAGCAGTTACCCGAGGGGAATATGGACAGTTGGAAACACCATATATTTT
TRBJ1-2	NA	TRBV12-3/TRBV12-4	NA	CASSLGGAGYTF	TGTGCCAGCAGTTTGGGGGGGGCTGGCTACACCTTC
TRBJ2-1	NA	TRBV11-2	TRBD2	CASSSRGGSTSGSYNEQFF	TGTGCCAGCAGCTCCCGGGGGGGATCTACTAGCGGGTCCTACAATGAGCAGTTCTTC
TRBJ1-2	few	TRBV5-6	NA	CASSLPQGGGYTF	TGTGCCAGCAGCTTACCACAGGGAGGGGGCTACACCTTC
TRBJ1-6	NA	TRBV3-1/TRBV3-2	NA	CASSQDRRGISPLHF	TGTGCCAGCAGCCAAGATAGGAGGGGTATTTCACCCCTCCACTTT
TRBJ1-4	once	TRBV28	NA	CASIRGGANEKLFF	TGTGCCAGCATAAGGGGAGGGGCTAATGAAAAACTGTTTTTT
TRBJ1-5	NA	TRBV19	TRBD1	CASTRDRGTVQPQHF	TGTGCCAGTACGCGGGACAGGGGTACGGTTCAGCCCCAGCATTTT
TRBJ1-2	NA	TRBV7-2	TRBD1	CASSPPDRGPYGYTF	TGTGCCAGCAGCCCCCCGGACAGGGGACCTTATGGCTACACCTTC
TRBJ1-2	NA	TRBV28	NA	CASRTRGGAGYTF	TGTGCCAGCAGGACTCGGGGGGGCGCTGGCTACACCTTC
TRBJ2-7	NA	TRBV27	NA	CASSIQDRNYEQYF	TGTGCCAGCAGTATACAGGACAGAAACTACGAGCAGTACTTC
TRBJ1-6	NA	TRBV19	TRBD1	CATREGAHTYNSPLHF	TGTGCCACCCGAGAGGGGGCACACACCTATAATTCACCCCTCCACTTT
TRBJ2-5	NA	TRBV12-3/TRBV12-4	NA	CASSHKETQYF	TGTGCCAGCAGCCACAAAGAGACCCAGTACTTC
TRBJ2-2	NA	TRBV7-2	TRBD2	CASSPRGGSANTGELFF	TGTGCCAGCAGCCCCCGGGGGGGCTCAGCGAACACCGGGGAGCTGTTTTTT
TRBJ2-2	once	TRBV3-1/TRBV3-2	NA	CASSPRGTVNTGELFF	TGTGCCAGCAGCCCCCGGGGGACAGTGAACACCGGGGAGCTGTTTTTT
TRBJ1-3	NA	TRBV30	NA	CAWLWGGAVGNTIYF	TGTGCCTGGCTTTGGGGGGGGGCGGTGGGGAACACCATATATTTT
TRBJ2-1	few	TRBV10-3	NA	CAISEAPGLRSDNEQFF	TGTGCCATCAGTGAAGCTCCGGGACTCCGATCTGACAATGAGCAGTTCTTC
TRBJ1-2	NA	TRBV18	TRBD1	CASSPGQGGSYGYTF	TGTGCCAGCTCGCCGGGACAGGGGGGAAGCTATGGCTACACCTTC
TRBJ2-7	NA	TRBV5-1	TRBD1	CASRRDRAYEQYF	TGCGCCAGCAGACGCGACAGGGCGTACGAGCAGTACTTC
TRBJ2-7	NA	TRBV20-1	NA	CAWGDSYEQYF	TGCGCCTGGGGGGACTCCTACGAGCAGTACTTC